A single sample gave rise to the 10 T cell receptor beta chains below, sequenced in a study of T-cell reconstitution after alpha-beta-depleted transplantation in children. Unique molecular identifiers were built into the TCRbeta library. TCRdb ran MiXCR on the PCR reads and lists one entry per CDR3 protein. The table lists 400,000 to 500,000 distinct CDR3 sequences, roughly a tenth of them singletons, with approximately 5% in the top ten. This material consisted of PBMCs from the stem cell graft donor, taken from the stem cell graft. Source of these receptors: a human donor who donated a stem cell graft to a child with acute myeloid leukemia.

This clonotype was observed a few times. The chain joins TRBV7-9 to TRBJ1-1; no clear D gene. The CDR3 sequence is 15 residues long. CDR1 is SEHNR and CDR2 is FQNEAQ in the germline V gene (reference sequence). Trimming left V 1 base short and J 1 base short, with 10 bases between. In DNA, the CDR3 is TGTGCCAGCAGCTTAGTTTCACCCCAGAACACTGAAGCTTTCTTT. It translates to CASSLVSPQNTEAFF.

The chain joins TRBV4-2 to TRBJ2-1, with TRBD2 matching 13 bases. After removal of 3 bases from V and 5 bases from J, the junction contained 4 bases not matched to a gene. CDR1 is LGHNA, CDR2 YNFKEQ, per germline. This CDR3 contains 16 residues. CDR3 bases: TGTGCCAGCAGCCAGGGGACTAGCGGGGTAAACAATGAGCAGTTCTTC. Translation: CASSQGTSGVNNEQFF.

This clonotype was counted at least ten times. J is TRBJ2-7 and V is TRBV10-3; 10 bases fit TRBD1. The CDR3 has 14 amino acids. Per germline, CDR1 ENHRY and CDR2 SYGVKD. The junction had 8 bases not matched to a gene; V was cut back by 7 bases and J by 5 bases. CDR3 bases: TGTGCCATCAAAAGGACAGGGGGATTTAACGAGCAGTACTTC. Translated: CAIKRTGGFNEQYF.

A word on this clonotype: One junction end disagrees with the germline gene, perhaps due to a read error. The chain combines TRBV29-1 with TRBJ2-3, with 9 bases that match TRBD2. The CDR3 covers 12 residues. Germline CDR1 reads SQVTM; CDR2 reads ANQGSEA. CDR3 coding DNA: TGCAGCGTTGAAGGACCGCGGGAGGGCCCGGATTTT. Encoded protein: CSVEGPREGPDF.

The chain has TRBV18 and TRBJ1-1, with D unclear. Looked up from germline, CDR1 is KGHSH and CDR2 is LQKENI. Trimming took off 6 bases at V and 4 bases at J, with 9 bases between the two ends. The CDR3 totals 12 residues. CDR3 bases: TGTGCCAGCTCGCCAAGTAGCACTGAAGCTTTCTTT. This codes for CASSPSSTEAFF.

The chain couples TRBV20-1 to TRBJ1-1, with D perhaps TRBD1 (5 bases). The CDR3 is 13 amino acids. CDR1 is DFQATT, CDR2 SNEGSKA, per germline (reference sequence). Trimming pared 1 base from V and 0 bases from J, leaving 6 bases between. Here the CDR3 DNA reads TGCAGTGCTAGAGGGGGCTTGAACACTGAAGCTTTCTTT. The encoded protein is CSARGGLNTEAFF.

There are many counts of this clonotype. The chain combines TRBV28 with TRBJ2-7, with D uncertain. V was clipped by 3 bases and J by 7 bases, with 7 bases between them. Germline CDR1 reads MDHEN; CDR2 reads SYDVKM. The CDR3 is 11 amino acids. The CDR3: CASSFLGEQYF. The CDR3 DNA sequence: TGTGCCAGCAGTTTTTTAGGGGAGCAGTACTTC. The full variable domain, rest sourced from reference TRBV28 and TRBJ2-7, is DVKVTQSSRYLVKRTGEKVFLECVQDMDHENMFWYRQDPGLGLRLIYFSYDVKMKEKGDIPEGYSVSREKKERFSLILESASTNQTSMYLCASSFLGEQYFGPGTRLTVT.

The chain recombines TRBV20-1 with TRBJ2-1; D could derive from TRBD1 or TRBD2 (5 bases each). Trimming took off 5 bases at V and 0 bases at J, with 14 bases between the two ends. CDR3 size: 15 residues. Germline V gene data show CDR1 as DFQATT and CDR2 as SNEGSKA (reference sequence). CDR3 coding DNA: TGCAGTGCTCGGTCTTCAGGGAGCTCCTACAATGAGCAGTTCTTC. This translates into CSARSSGSSYNEQFF.

V usage is TRBV29-1 and J usage is TRBJ1-1; D ambiguous. Germline loops: CDR1 SQVTM, CDR2 ANQGSEA. V was cut by 4 bases and J by 0 bases, with 12 bases left in between. The CDR3 spans 14 residues. As DNA, the CDR3 is TGCAGCGTTGTGTTTAAGGACCTGAACACTGAAGCTTTCTTT. This codes for CSVVFKDLNTEAFF.

V usage is TRBV6-1 and J usage is TRBJ1-5; 7 bases fit TRBD1. This CDR3 comprises 15 residues. Losses at the gene ends were 6 bases for V and 1 base for J; bases not matched to a gene: 6. CDR1 is MNHNS, CDR2 SASEGT, per germline. The CDR3 sequence: CASSPGQLSNQPQHF. Written as DNA, the CDR3 is TGTGCCAGCAGCCCGGGACAGTTAAGCAATCAGCCCCAGCATTTT.